The clone carrying this T cell receptor beta chain was seen a handful of times. This record belongs to a study of T cell responses to AZD1222 COVID-19 vaccine. The germline V gene has CDR1 SGHAT and CDR2 FQDESV (reference sequence). CDR3 length: 14 residues. Deletions cut 6 bases from V and 6 bases from J, with 18 bases between. The repertoire was sequenced with immunoSEQ multiplex PCR; TCRdb's copy has only in-frame clones and lacks some. The repertoire holds roughly 180,000 clones, approximately 93% seen once, with more than 1.5% in the top ten. The chain joins TRBV11-1 to TRBJ2-7, with D perhaps given as TRBD1 or TRBD2 (5 bases each). The source is an adult who received the AZD1222 COVID-19 vaccine. Source: peripheral blood, taken 28 days after the second AZD1222 dose. The CDR3 sequence: CASSSAWGSGEQYF. DNA of the CDR3: TGTGCCAGCAGTTCTGCCTGGGGGTCTGGCGAGCAGTACTTC.